The sequence of this T cell receptor beta chain was determined in a study of blood T cells in healthy people across ages. Study-level background: Using template switching, researchers captured about one barcoded beta molecule for each two T cells.

Then a second PCR, running roughly 7 to 11 cycles, was carried out with a sample-barcoded 5' primer and a J-beta primer mix. Every sample gave at least 3 million paired-end reads containing CDR3. MiXCR was run by TCRdb on the 5' RACE reads, yielding one entry per CDR3 protein. The sample records 800,000 to 950,000 distinct CDR3 sequences, roughly 52% being singletons. Study-wide results and caveats: Diversity estimated from one million T cells was considered an underestimate. Roughly linear age-related decline in beta diversity appeared, significant by age about 40.

Of note for this clonotype: What it recognizes is unknown.

Germline values: CDR1 MNHEY, CDR2 SVGEGT. The CDR3 is 16 amino acids. The V gene lost 6 bases and the J gene lost 0 bases, with 17 bases spanning the gap. Material: blood. This chain joins TRBV6-2 or TRBV6-3 and TRBJ1-1, with D perhaps matching TRBD1 (6 bases). The TCR originated in a man aged 30-40 years in good health. The CDR3 region is CASSTYTGTLNTEAFF. CDR3 coding DNA: TGTGCCAGCAGCACATACACAGGGACCTTGAACACTGAAGCTTTCTTT.